These 21 T cell receptor beta chains came from one sample sequenced in a study of shared clonotypes between healthy human individuals. Clones were sequenced by immunoSEQ multiplex PCR, and TCRdb holds only the in-frame ones, with some missing. This table holds 550,000 to 700,000 clones, around four fifths found once. Specimen: memory CD4+ T cells sorted from blood. Documented subset: CD45RA-negative fraction. The receptors shown here come from a woman aged 25 to 39 in good health.

This clone was seen more than once but under ten times. The chain couples TRBV6-5 to TRBJ1-1; TRBD1 agrees at 10 bases. Trimming at V came to 2 bases and at J to 11 bases, leaving 5 bases not matched to a gene. The CDR3 sequence is 13 residues long. The V gene's germline CDR1 is MNHEY and CDR2 SVGAGI. In DNA, the CDR3 is TGTGCCAGCAGTTACGAGTTGACAGGGGGCGCTTTCTTT. The encoded protein is CASSYELTGGAFF.

The chain uses TRBV11-1 and TRBJ2-3; a possible D gene is TRBD1 (5 bases). The CDR3 is 16 amino acids. With 1 base removed from V and 0 bases from J, the gap between germline ends came to 11 bases. Per germline, CDR1 SGHAT and CDR2 FQDESV (reference sequence). As DNA, the CDR3 is TGTGCCAGCAGCTTAGGCGACAGATCTAGCACAGATACGCAGTATTTT. Its translation is CASSLGDRSSTDTQYF.

The chain is built from TRBV7-2 and TRBJ2-5, with a weak D call TRBD1 (6 bases). This CDR3 spans 15 amino acids. Looked up from germline, CDR1 is SGHTA and CDR2 is FQGNSA. Deletions cut 4 bases from V and 2 bases from J, with 14 bases between. The CDR3 nucleotides are TGTGCCAGCAGCTACTACCGGGACACACAAGAGACCCAGTACTTC. Its protein product is CASSYYRDTQETQYF.

This clone appeared a few times. V usage is TRBV6-6 and J usage is TRBJ2-7; D unresolved. CDR3 size: 13 residues. Deletions cut 6 bases from V and 0 bases from J, with 9 bases between. The germline gives CDR1 MNHNY, CDR2 SVGAGI (reference sequence). The CDR3 here is CASSSWDSYEQYF. The CDR3, as DNA: TGTGCCAGCAGCTCCTGGGACTCCTACGAGCAGTACTTC.

CDR3 protein: CASSKTSGSDTQYF. CDR3 coding DNA: TGTGCCAGCAGTAAGACTAGCGGGAGTGATACGCAGTATTTT. This chain joins TRBV2 and TRBJ2-3; 12 positions match TRBD2. The trim removed 5 bases at V and 6 bases at J, leaving 3 bases unmatched. There are 14 residues in the CDR3. CDR1 and CDR2 from the germline V gene are SNHLY and FYNNEI.

In this sample, this clone turned up many times. The rearrangement links TRBV11-2 to TRBJ2-1, with D possibly matching TRBD1 (6 bases). Germline V gene lookup returns CDR1 SGHAT and CDR2 FQNNGV. With 8 bases removed from V and 5 bases from J, the gap between germline ends came to 13 bases. There are 13 residues in the CDR3. The CDR3 DNA reads TGTGCCAGCGCTGGCTCAGGGGACAATGAGCAGTTCTTC. Its protein product is CASAGSGDNEQFF.

This clone was counted only a few times. It differs at one base from a far larger clone, so likely a read error. V usage is TRBV11-3 and J usage is TRBJ1-4; TRBD1 agrees at 9 bases. The CDR3 runs to 14 residues. Per germline, CDR1 SGHNT and CDR2 YENEEA. J was trimmed by 8 bases and V by 5 bases; bases with no gene match: 6. The CDR3 spells CASSRGQGNEKLFF. The DNA of the CDR3 is TGTGCCAGCAGCCGAGGACAGGGGAACGAAAAACTGTTTTTT.

The CDR3 DNA is TGTGCCACCTCCTTGGCAGGGCGCGGACAAGAGACCCAGTACTTC. Amino acid sequence: CATSLAGRGQETQYF. The rearrangement uses TRBV7-8 and TRBJ2-5, with D possibly TRBD1 on 5 matching bases. Germline CDR1 reads SGHVS; CDR2 reads FQNEAQ. The CDR3 totals 15 residues. V was trimmed by 10 bases and J by 2 bases, leaving 20 bases between them.

This clone showed up many times. Other DNA sequences in this specimen translate into the identical CDR3. The chain combines TRBV6-1 with TRBJ1-5; weak D call: TRBD1 (6 bases). With 3 bases removed from V and 4 bases from J, the gap between germline ends came to 13 bases. Germline V gene lookup returns CDR1 MNHNS and CDR2 SASEGT. The CDR3 is 15 amino acids. The DNA of the CDR3 is TGTGCCAGCAGTGATAACAGGGCCCCGAATCAGCCCCAGCATTTT. It translates to CASSDNRAPNQPQHF.

This clone has more than one count but fewer than ten. The chain has TRBV5-1 and TRBJ1-4, with D perhaps matching TRBD1 (6 bases). Per the germline V gene, CDR1 is SGHRS and CDR2 is YFSETQ. Deletions cut 1 base from V and 7 bases from J, with 20 bases between. This CDR3 contains 17 residues. The CDR3 DNA is TGCGCCAGCAGCTTGAGGGCGGGGGGCAATGTAGGTGAAAAACTGTTTTTT. It translates to CASSLRAGGNVGEKLFF.

Many counts were recorded for this clone. This chain links TRBV6-7 with TRBJ1-1; D call uncertain. TRBV6-7 is an open reading frame whose function is uncertain. Deletions cut 0 bases from V and 6 bases from J, with 11 bases between. The CDR3 consists of 14 residues. The CDR3, as DNA: TGTGCCAGCAGTTACTCGATTACAGAACCTGAAGCTTTCTTT. Its protein is CASSYSITEPEAFF.

V usage is TRBV5-1 and J usage is TRBJ1-3, with D unclear. CDR3 length equals 14 residues. Deletions cut 2 bases from V and 0 bases from J, with 6 bases between. From germline, CDR1 is SGHRS and CDR2 YFSETQ. The chain's CDR3 is CASSFDNSGNTIYF. The CDR3 region has the DNA TGCGCCAGCAGCTTTGACAACTCTGGAAACACCATATATTTT.

The rearrangement joins TRBV7-3 to TRBJ1-1; D ambiguous. Looked up from germline, CDR1 is SGHTA and CDR2 is FQGTGA. Between the trimmed V and J ends, which lost 1 base and 5 bases, there was a span of 8 bases. This CDR3 has 13 residues. In nucleotides, the CDR3 is TGTGCCAGCAGCTTAAACGGGTTGACTGAAGCTTTCTTT. Its translation is CASSLNGLTEAFF.

This clone was seen just once. This sequence joins TRBV5-1 and TRBJ2-7; D perhaps matches TRBD1 (5 bases). This CDR3 has 15 residues. Germline-derived CDR1 and CDR2 are SGHRS and YFSETQ. With 1 base removed from V and 3 bases from J, the gap between germline ends came to 14 bases. CDR3 nucleotides: TGCGCCAGCAGCTTGAGTCGTGACAGCTTCTACGAGCAGTACTTC. Translation: CASSLSRDSFYEQYF.

The chain recombines TRBV5-1 with TRBJ2-1; D possibly corresponds to TRBD1 (6 bases). Germline lookup yields CDR1 SGHRS and CDR2 YFSETQ. The length of the CDR3 is 14 residues. V was trimmed by 0 bases and J by 5 bases, leaving 9 bases between them. The CDR3 loop reads CASSLVQGNNEQFF. For the CDR3, the DNA is TGCGCCAGCAGCTTGGTACAGGGAAACAATGAGCAGTTCTTC. Using reference TRBV5-1 and TRBJ2-1 for the parts outside the CDR3, the full variable domain is KAGVTQTPRYLIKTRGQQVTLSCSPISGHRSVSWYQQTPGQGLQFLFEYFSETQRNKGNFPGRFSGRQFSNSRSEMNVSTLELGDSALYLCASSLVQGNNEQFFGPGTRLTVL.

The chain employs TRBV7-9 and TRBJ2-3, with TRBD1 identical over 9 bases. The trim removed 8 bases at V and 3 bases at J, leaving 6 bases unmatched. The germline CDR1 and CDR2 sequences are SEHNR and FQNEAQ (reference sequence). The CDR3 is 14 residues long. CDR3 nucleotide sequence: TGTGCCAGCCTTTGGGGGACAGGGACAGATACGCAGTATTTT. Protein: CASLWGTGTDTQYF.

V and J are TRBV11-1 and TRBJ1-1, with D tentatively TRBD1 (5 bases). Germline V gene sequence: CDR1 SGHAT, CDR2 FQDESV (reference sequence). Deletions cut 5 bases from V and 6 bases from J, with 19 bases between. The CDR3 has 15 residues. CDR3: CASSTRMRGGSEAFF. CDR3 nucleotide sequence: TGTGCCAGCAGCACTCGAATGAGGGGAGGGTCTGAAGCTTTCTTT.

This clone was picked up one time. The chain links TRBV29-1 to TRBJ2-7; 9 bases match TRBD1. Germline assignment: CDR1 SQVTM and CDR2 ANQGSEA. The V segment lost 5 bases and the J segment 7 bases; nucleotides outside the gene matches: 6. The CDR3 extends over 12 amino acids. The CDR3 bases are TGCAGCGTTATGACAGGGGGGATGGAGCAGTACTTC. Protein: CSVMTGGMEQYF.

This clone was observed once. The J gene is TRBJ2-3, the V gene TRBV4-2; D might be TRBD1 or TRBD2, each matching 5 bases. Germline CDR1 and CDR2: LGHNA and YNFKEQ. V was clipped by 2 bases and J by 6 bases, with 18 bases between them. The CDR3 is 16 amino acids. In nucleotides, the CDR3 is TGTGCCAGCAGCCAAAGGCGAGTCCGGGACGGGGATACGCAGTATTTT. This gives the protein CASSQRRVRDGDTQYF.

This clone appeared a single time. The J gene is TRBJ1-4, the V gene TRBV28; the match to TRBD1 covers 8 bases. CDR3 length: 15 amino acids. With V trimmed by 4 bases and J by 3 bases, 4 bases remained unmatched. CDR1 MDHEN and CDR2 SYDVKM come from the germline V gene. This CDR3 is CASSSQTGANEKLFF. The CDR3, as DNA: TGTGCCAGCAGTTCGCAGACAGGGGCTAATGAAAAACTGTTTTTT.

The rearrangement uses TRBV7-6 and TRBJ2-2, with a possible D match to TRBD2 (5 bases). Looked up from germline, CDR1 is SGHVS and CDR2 is FNYEAQ. The V and J ends lost 5 bases and 2 bases respectively, with 15 bases between them. The CDR3 covers 16 residues. CDR3 residues: CASSPTPSGNTGELFF. For the CDR3, the DNA is TGTGCCAGCAGCCCTACTCCAAGCGGTAACACCGGGGAGCTGTTTTTT.